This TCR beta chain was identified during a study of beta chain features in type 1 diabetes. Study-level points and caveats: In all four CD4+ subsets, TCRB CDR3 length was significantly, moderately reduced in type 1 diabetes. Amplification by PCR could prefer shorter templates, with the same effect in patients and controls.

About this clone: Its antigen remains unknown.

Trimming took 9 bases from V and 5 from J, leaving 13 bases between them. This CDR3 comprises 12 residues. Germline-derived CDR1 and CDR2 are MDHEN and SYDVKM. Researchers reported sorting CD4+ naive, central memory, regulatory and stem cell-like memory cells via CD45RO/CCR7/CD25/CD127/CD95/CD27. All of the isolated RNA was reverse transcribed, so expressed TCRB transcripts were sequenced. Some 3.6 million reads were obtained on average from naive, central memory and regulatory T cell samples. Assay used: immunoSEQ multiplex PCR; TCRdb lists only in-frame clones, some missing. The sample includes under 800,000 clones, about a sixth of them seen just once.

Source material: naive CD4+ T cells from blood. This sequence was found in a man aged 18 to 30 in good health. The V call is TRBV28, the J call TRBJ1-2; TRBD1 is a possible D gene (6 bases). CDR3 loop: CASMDRFYGYTF. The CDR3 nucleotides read TGTGCCAGTATGGACAGATTTTATGGCTACACCTTC.